The present T cell receptor beta chain was sequenced within a study of CXCR3-negative and CXCR3-positive naive CD8 T cells. Study-level findings and limits: For CXCR3-positive naive cells, TRB CDR3s were more hydrophobic than those of CXCR3-negative naive cells. Whereas both naive subsets had comparably high diversity, memory CD8+ cells had much lower diversity.

This CDR3 is built from 13 residues. In germline, CDR1 is MNHEY, CDR2 SVGEGT. As regards this clonotype: Antigen unknown.

UMI-labeled TRB cDNA libraries were prepared by 5' RACE. TCRdb reworked the 5' RACE reads into one entry per CDR3 protein, no DNA. In total, the table holds some 140,000 distinct CDR3 sequences. The sample consisted of naive CXCR3+ CD8+ T cells from blood. Regarding subset: CD45RO-CCR7+CD27+CD95- naive CD8+ T cells expressing CXCR3 (TNR3+). The receptor's source is a human donor in good health. Some clones in this sample may be carry-over from other donors' samples. The chain has TRBV6-2 or TRBV6-3 and TRBJ2-5. The CDR3 is CASNGWAGETQYF.